The source of this TCR beta chain is a study of CD8+ T cells in alopecia areata. RNA extraction was followed by reverse transcription into cDNA, which acted as the sequencing template. The data were produced by immunoSEQ multiplex PCR, yet TCRdb's version contains in-frame clones alone and is incomplete. Of 150,000 or so clones in the sample, 87% were seen once. After removal of 0 bases from V and 5 bases from J, the junction contained 17 bases not matched to a gene. The CDR3 covers 20 residues. CDR1 MGHRA and CDR2 YSYEKL come from the germline V gene. The sequence came from a human donor with alopecia areata. The material was CD8+ T cells sorted from blood, obtained at week 0. V usage is TRBV4-1 and J usage is TRBJ2-2; 8 bases agree with TRBD2. The CDR3 reads CASSQDVYGTRGIETGELFF. The CDR3 DNA follows: TGCGCCAGCAGCCAAGATGTTTACGGGACTAGGGGTATAGAGACCGGGGAGCTGTTTTTT.